These 28 T cell receptor beta chains were all obtained from the same sample, sequenced in a study of cytomegalovirus exposure and HLA in healthy donors. With 60 Vbeta and 13 Jbeta primers, the PCR was carried out. TCRdb's table, derived via immunoSEQ multiplex PCR, lists solely in-frame clones and lacks some. The profile shows some 180,000 clones, about 13% of them singletons. Sequencing used PBMCs. These TCRs come from a man aged 50 or older in good health and CMV-seropositive.

This clone was recorded many times. V usage is TRBV7-9 and J usage is TRBJ1-1, with D tentatively TRBD1 (5 bases). V was clipped by 3 bases and J by 6 bases, with 14 bases between them. This CDR3 comprises 14 residues. Per germline, CDR1 SEHNR and CDR2 FQNEAQ (reference sequence). As DNA, the CDR3 is TGTGCCAGCAGCTTGGACCTAGGGGCGTCTGAAGCTTTCTTT. This codes for CASSLDLGASEAFF.

This clone was detected only a few times. The chain has TRBV9 and TRBJ2-4, with 8 bases fitting TRBD1. Trimming at V came to 3 bases and at J to 9 bases, leaving 8 bases not matched to a gene. The CDR3 sequence is 14 residues long. Germline CDR1 is SGDLS and CDR2 is YYNGEE. CDR3: CASSGPTGDGIQYF. CDR3 bases: TGTGCCAGCAGCGGCCCGACAGGGGACGGCATTCAGTACTTC.

V is TRBV9 and J is TRBJ2-3; D call uncertain. Germline loops: CDR1 SGDLS, CDR2 YYNGEE. Trimming removed 0 bases at V and 4 bases at J, with 9 bases between. The CDR3 is 14 residues long. The CDR3 here is CASSVGQYPDTQYF. CDR3 nucleotide sequence: TGTGCCAGCAGCGTAGGCCAGTATCCAGATACGCAGTATTTT.

This clone appeared a few times. The CDR3 DNA reads as TGTGCCAGTACGGACAGATCTGGGGCCAACGTCCTGACTTTC. This sequence encodes CASTDRSGANVLTF. The chain recombines TRBV19 with TRBJ2-6; a possible D gene is TRBD1 (6 bases). Germline V lookup: CDR1 LNHDA, CDR2 SQIVND (reference sequence). The CDR3 runs 14 residues. Trimming removed 7 bases from V and 1 base from J, with 8 bases in between.

The CDR3 sequence: CASSPVSGTGREKLFF. Written as DNA, the CDR3 is TGTGCCAGCAGCCCCGTAAGTGGGACAGGGCGTGAAAAACTGTTTTTT. The V gene is TRBV11-2, the J gene TRBJ1-4; 9 positions match TRBD1. After removal of 5 bases from V and 7 bases from J, the junction contained 11 bases not matched to a gene. This CDR3 is built from 16 residues. CDR1 and CDR2 (germline): SGHAT, FQNNGV.

This clone was counted between two and nine times. The chain is built from TRBV9 and TRBJ2-5, with a weak D call TRBD2 (7 bases). This CDR3 comprises 15 residues. V lost 4 bases, J lost 5 bases, and 18 bases lay in between. CDR1 and CDR2 (germline): SGDLS, YYNGEE. CDR3 in DNA: TGTGCCAGCAGCCCTGGGTGGGGGGGGCGGGAGACCCAGTACTTC. Translation: CASSPGWGGRETQYF.

This clone was observed a few times. The chain joins TRBV5-4 to TRBJ2-4; D remains unclear. From germline, CDR1 is SGHNT and CDR2 YYREEE (reference sequence). The CDR3 spans 14 residues. V lost 1 base and J 4 bases, leaving 9 bases between the germline ends. CDR3 amino acids: CASSLRSQKNIQYF. CDR3 in DNA: TGTGCCAGCAGCTTGAGATCCCAGAAAAACATTCAGTACTTC. Together with reference TRBV5-4 and TRBJ2-4, the CDR3 gives the full variable domain: ETGVTQSPTHLIKTRGQQVTLRCSSQSGHNTVSWYQQALGQGPQFIFQYYREEENGRGNFPPRFSGLQFPNYSSELNVNALELDDSALYLCASSLRSQKNIQYFGAGTRLSVL.

V and J are TRBV6-4 and TRBJ1-5; perhaps TRBD1 as D (5 bases). Germline CDR1 is MRHNA and CDR2 is SNTAGT. Trimming cost V 0 bases and J 0 bases, with 18 bases left between them. CDR3 length: 19 residues. CDR3 bases: TGTGCCAGCAGTGACTCCGGGGGGTTTTATACATATAGCAATCAGCCCCAGCATTTT. It encodes CASSDSGGFYTYSNQPQHF.

Only a few counts were recorded for this clone. V usage is TRBV7-2 and J usage is TRBJ2-5; 8 bases are a match to TRBD2. The trim removed 1 base at V and 2 bases at J, leaving 12 bases unmatched. The CDR3 is 18 amino acids. Germline V CDR1 and CDR2: SGHTA, FQGNSA. CDR3 coding DNA: TGTGCCAGCAGCTTAGTTCTGGGATCGGGGGGGTTTCAAGAGACCCAGTACTTC. It translates to CASSLVLGSGGFQETQYF.

This clone was found a few times. The V call is TRBV19, the J call TRBJ2-3, with a weak D call TRBD2 (6 bases). V was trimmed by 3 bases and J by 3 bases, leaving 10 bases between them. CDR1 and CDR2 (germline): LNHDA, SQIVND (reference sequence). The CDR3 contains 14 residues. This chain's CDR3 is CASSIGGGTDTQYF. DNA of the CDR3: TGTGCCAGTAGTATCGGGGGAGGAACAGATACGCAGTATTTT.

This chain connects TRBV6-5 to TRBJ1-2; possibly TRBD1 for D (6 bases). This CDR3 comprises 11 residues. Germline values: CDR1 MNHEY, CDR2 SVGAGI. The V end lost 5 bases, the J end lost 8 bases, and 9 bases lay between the germline ends. The CDR3 spells CASSRGYGYTF. As DNA, the CDR3 is TGTGCCAGCAGTAGGGGGTACGGCTACACCTTC.

This clone has more than one count but fewer than ten. The genes are TRBV2 and TRBJ1-4; D is perhaps TRBD1 (6 bases). Trimming shortened V by 3 bases and J by 8 bases, and 13 bases separated the two germline ends. CDR1 and CDR2 from the germline V gene are SNHLY and FYNNEI. CDR3 length equals 14 residues. The CDR3 loop reads CASSDGRGGEKLFF. Written as DNA, the CDR3 is TGTGCCAGCAGTGATGGCAGGGGCGGGGAAAAACTGTTTTTT.

The chain has TRBV19 and TRBJ1-5; D ambiguous. The CDR3 is made up of 14 amino acids. The V end lost 4 bases, the J end lost 7 bases, and 14 bases lay between the germline ends. CDR1 is LNHDA, CDR2 SQIVND, per germline (reference sequence). CDR3 nucleotides: TGTGCCAGTAGTAAAGAGGCGGCGATCCAGCCCCAGCATTTT. It translates to CASSKEAAIQPQHF.

This clone showed up just a few times. CDR3 sequence reads: CSVPGGGETQYF. The CDR3 nucleotides read TGCAGCGTACCAGGGGGCGGGGAGACCCAGTACTTC. The rearrangement links TRBV29-1 to TRBJ2-5; 8 positions match TRBD1. This CDR3 comprises 12 residues. Trimming removed 6 bases from V and 5 bases from J; junction bases left unmatched: 5. Germline V gene lookup returns CDR1 SQVTM and CDR2 ANQGSEA. The complete variable domain, with remaining parts taken from reference TRBV29-1 and TRBJ2-5, reads SAVISQKPSRDICQRGTSLTIQCQVDSQVTMMFWYRQQPGQSLTLIATANQGSEATYESGFVIDKFPISRPNLTFSTLTVSNMSPEDSSIYLCSVPGGGETQYFGPGTRLLVL.

The chain links TRBV5-8 to TRBJ1-5; TRBD1 agrees at 7 bases. The germline V gene has CDR1 SGHTS and CDR2 YDEGEE. This CDR3 contains 14 residues. V shed 6 bases, J shed 3 bases, and the junction held 6 bases outside the gene matches. The DNA of the CDR3 is TGTGCCAGCACCGGACAGGTCCTCAATCAGCCCCAGCATTTT. Its translation is CASTGQVLNQPQHF.

The chain links TRBV5-6 to TRBJ2-7, with D possibly matching TRBD1 (6 bases). The CDR3 is 12 amino acids. Germline lookup yields CDR1 SGHDT and CDR2 YYEEEE. V was shortened by 4 bases and J by 7 bases, with 12 bases between the two germline ends. CDR3 region: CASSRDQGEQYV. CDR3 nucleotide sequence: TGTGCCAGCAGCAGGGACCAGGGGGAGCAGTACGTC.

This clone showed up just a few times. The V gene is TRBV7-2, the J gene TRBJ1-3; D not resolved. Germline CDR1 and CDR2: SGHTA and FQGNSA. The CDR3 is made up of 14 amino acids. Deletions cut 1 base from V and 4 bases from J, with 8 bases between. The CDR3 loop reads CASSLDTLGNTIYF. The CDR3, as DNA: TGTGCCAGCAGCTTAGACACGTTAGGAAACACCATATATTTT.

This clone was detected only a few times. This rearrangement joins TRBV4-1 to TRBJ2-7, with TRBD1 matching over 7 bases. V gave up 2 bases and J gave up 4 bases; unmatched junction bases: 5. Germline values: CDR1 MGHRA, CDR2 YSYEKL. The CDR3 has 14 amino acids. The CDR3 coding sequence is TGCGCCAGCAGCCAAAGGACAGGACCTTACGAGCAGTACGTC. Its translation: CASSQRTGPYEQYV.

This chain uses TRBV6-6 with TRBJ2-5, with a tentative D call TRBD2 (5 bases). The end of the DNA aligns better with TRBJ2-7, so the J call may be wrong. The V gene's germline CDR1 is MNHNY and CDR2 SVGAGI (reference sequence). This CDR3 comprises 13 residues. The DNA for the CDR3 is TGTGCCAGCACCACGGGAAGCTCCTACGAGCAGTACTTC. Translating it yields CASTTGSSYEQYF.

This clone was seen a handful of times. The V and J genes are TRBV9 and TRBJ2-7; 8 bases map to TRBD1. The CDR3 is 15 residues long. The germline V gene has CDR1 SGDLS and CDR2 YYNGEE. The V segment lost 0 bases and the J segment 5 bases; nucleotides outside the gene matches: 7. CDR3 DNA: TGTGCCAGCAGCGTAGGTTGGACAGGGATCAACGAGCAGTACTTC. As protein: CASSVGWTGINEQYF.

This clone appeared a few times. The CDR3 loop is CATSRNQGYEQYF. The CDR3 region has the DNA TGTGCCACCAGCAGAAATCAGGGCTACGAGCAGTACTTC. The rearrangement links TRBV15 to TRBJ2-7, with D maybe TRBD1 (5 bases). Trimming took 2 bases from V and 3 from J, leaving 8 bases between them. Germline CDR1 and CDR2: LNHNV and YYDKDF (reference sequence). The CDR3 totals 13 residues.

The rearrangement links TRBV6-1 to TRBJ1-1, with D possibly matching TRBD1 (5 bases). Trimming stripped 7 bases from V and 4 bases from J, with 16 bases between. This CDR3 is built from 14 residues. The germline gives CDR1 MNHNS, CDR2 SASEGT. CDR3 loop: CASIEMEGRTEAFF. The DNA for the CDR3 is TGTGCCAGCATTGAGATGGAGGGGCGCACTGAAGCTTTCTTT.

This clone was seen more than once but under ten times. The chain combines TRBV25-1 with TRBJ2-5; TRBD1 matches 7 bases. This CDR3 is 14 amino acids long. Germline CDR1 MGHDK, CDR2 SYGVNS. The V segment lost 6 bases and the J segment 3 bases; nucleotides outside the gene matches: 7. CDR3 region: CASRERQGKETQYF. The CDR3 DNA reads TGTGCCAGCAGGGAGAGACAGGGAAAAGAGACCCAGTACTTC.

This sequence joins TRBV2 and TRBJ2-2; TRBD1 might be the D (5 bases). This CDR3 has 15 amino acids. Germline CDR1 is SNHLY and CDR2 is FYNNEI. Trimming removed 4 bases at V and 4 bases at J, with 13 bases between. CDR3 residues: CASSGQGLSTGELFF. The CDR3 DNA is TGTGCCAGCAGTGGGCAGGGTCTTTCCACCGGGGAGCTGTTTTTT.

This CDR3 reads CASSWPPGTGNTGELFF. Here the CDR3 DNA reads TGTGCCAGCAGCTGGCCCCCCGGGACAGGGAACACCGGGGAGCTGTTTTTT. The chain links TRBV7-6 to TRBJ2-2; 8 nucleotides match TRBD1. This CDR3 has 17 amino acids. The germline gives CDR1 SGHVS, CDR2 FNYEAQ. The ends lost 4 bases at V and 1 base at J; junction bases unmatched: 8.

The sample holds a few counts of this clone. This chain joins TRBV10-2 and TRBJ2-3; possible D gene TRBD2, 7 bases. Germline V gives CDR1 WSHSY, CDR2 SAAADI. CDR3 size: 16 residues. Trimming shortened V by 3 bases and J by 6 bases, and 19 bases separated the two germline ends. CDR3 amino acids: CASSDFGGARRDTQYF. DNA for the CDR3: TGCGCCAGCAGTGATTTTGGGGGGGCCCGCAGGGATACGCAGTATTTT.

This clone was seen a handful of times. This chain uses TRBV6-5 with TRBJ2-7; a weak D match, TRBD2 (5 bases). The length of the CDR3 is 13 residues. Germline-derived CDR1 and CDR2 are MNHEY and SVGAGI. Trimming left V 2 bases short and J 6 bases short, with 11 bases between. The CDR3 DNA reads as TGTGCCAGCAGTTACAAGACTACGGGCGAGCAGTACGTC. The encoded protein is CASSYKTTGEQYV.

This clone has only a few counts. The J gene is TRBJ2-1, the V gene TRBV7-9, with D maybe TRBD2 (7 bases). Germline values: CDR1 SEHNR, CDR2 FQNEAQ (reference sequence). The length of the CDR3 is 14 residues. The germline V and J ends were trimmed by 0 bases and 7 bases, with 10 bases remaining between them. Written as DNA, the CDR3 is TGTGCCAGCAGCTTAGCGGGGGGGCATAATGAGCAGTTCTTC. This gives the protein CASSLAGGHNEQFF.